These 18 T cell receptor beta chains share one sample of origin, sequenced in a study of identical twins. TCRdb passed the 5' RACE reads through MiXCR, listing each CDR3 protein once. The sample lists hundreds of thousands of distinct CDR3 sequences, around a sixth seen once, with over 10% in the top ten. These sequences were also reported in another study, on T cells expressing NK-cell markers.

Sequenced sample: PBMCs. These receptors originate from a woman aged 18 to 35 in good health.

This clonotype appeared many times. This chain links TRBV12-3 or TRBV12-4 with TRBJ2-1; TRBD2 is a possible D gene (6 bases). V shed 6 bases and J shed 4 bases, with 10 bases lying between them. CDR3 length equals 13 residues. CDR3 protein: CASRWDSYNEQFF. As DNA, the CDR3 is TGTGCCAGCAGGTGGGACTCTTACAATGAGCAGTTCTTC.

This sequence joins TRBV20-1 and TRBJ1-2; D not resolved. Trimming cost V 3 bases and J 5 bases, with 13 bases left between them. The length of the CDR3 is 13 residues. Germline V gene lookup returns CDR1 DFQATT and CDR2 SNEGSKA (reference sequence). CDR3 amino acids: CSASPARHYGYTF. CDR3 DNA sequence: TGCAGTGCTAGTCCGGCACGACATTATGGCTACACCTTC.

The table lists this clonotype with a few counts. The rearrangement links TRBV5-1 to TRBJ2-1, with D possibly matching TRBD1 (7 bases). The CDR3 extends over 18 amino acids. Germline CDR1 and CDR2: SGHRS and YFSETQ. Trimming took 0 bases from V and 2 from J, leaving 18 bases between them. CDR3: CASSLAVWGDSPYNEQFF. The CDR3, as DNA: TGCGCCAGCAGCTTGGCGGTCTGGGGGGACAGCCCCTACAATGAGCAGTTCTTC.

Here the CDR3 reads CASSLIPLLADTQYF. CDR3 nucleotide sequence: TGTGCCAGCAGTTTAATCCCCCTATTGGCAGATACGCAGTATTTT. The chain couples TRBV12-3 or TRBV12-4 to TRBJ2-3; D is ambiguous. Deletions cut 2 bases from V and 4 bases from J, with 13 bases between. The CDR3 loop spans 15 amino acids.

This clonotype appeared a few times. This chain uses TRBV7-2 with TRBJ2-3; possible D gene TRBD1, 5 bases. The CDR3 has 13 amino acids. Germline V CDR1 and CDR2: SGHTA, FQGNSA. Written as DNA, the CDR3 is TGTGCTACAGGTCTTACCACACCGAATACGCAGTATTTT. Translation gives CATGLTTPNTQYF.

This clonotype was observed many times. The CDR3 is CASSGEADLEKLFF. The CDR3 region has the DNA TGTGCCAGCAGTGGAGAGGCGGACCTGGAAAAACTGTTTTTT. The chain is built from TRBV6-1 and TRBJ1-4, with no clear D. Per the germline V gene, CDR1 is MNHNS and CDR2 is SASEGT. The CDR3 runs 14 residues. V was shortened by 4 bases and J by 8 bases, with 14 bases between the two germline ends.

A few counts support this clonotype. The rearrangement links TRBV7-3 to TRBJ2-1; 8 bases map to TRBD2. Germline CDR1 and CDR2: SGHTA and FQGTGA. The CDR3 covers 17 residues. The junction had 14 bases not matched to a gene; V was cut back by 5 bases and J by 5 bases. The CDR3 DNA reads TGTGCCAGCAGCCCCGGGCCACAGCGGGGGTACGACAATGAGCAGTTCTTC. This codes for CASSPGPQRGYDNEQFF.

J is TRBJ1-4 and V is TRBV5-1; TRBD1 might be the D (6 bases). Germline CDR1 is SGHRS and CDR2 is YFSETQ. This CDR3 has 15 residues. Trimming stripped 3 bases from V and 7 bases from J, with 16 bases between. The CDR3 region is CASSSIPGEVEKLFF. The CDR3 nucleotides read TGCGCCAGCAGCTCGATACCAGGGGAGGTTGAAAAACTGTTTTTT.

This clonotype was counted between two and nine times. This chain connects TRBV9 to TRBJ1-1, with a possible D match to TRBD1 (5 bases). From germline, CDR1 is SGDLS and CDR2 YYNGEE. Trimming removed 2 bases from V and 5 bases from J, with 22 bases in between. CDR3 length: 17 residues. CDR3 region: CASSVNSVGGGETEAFF. The DNA for the CDR3 is TGTGCCAGCAGCGTCAACAGCGTCGGGGGTGGAGAAACTGAAGCTTTCTTT.

The chain uses TRBV12-5 and TRBJ2-5, with TRBD2 matching over 8 bases. The junction had 10 bases not matched to a gene; V was cut back by 5 bases and J by 5 bases. Per the germline V gene, CDR1 is LGHNT and CDR2 is FRNRAP. The CDR3 is 15 residues long. This CDR3 is CASGESSGSIETQYF. The CDR3 coding sequence is TGTGCTAGTGGTGAATCAAGCGGGAGCATTGAGACCCAGTACTTC.

This clonotype was observed a few times. The gene calls are TRBV3-1 and TRBJ2-4; the match to TRBD2 covers 7 bases. From germline, CDR1 is LGHDT and CDR2 YNNKEL (reference sequence). The CDR3 runs to 14 residues. Losses at the gene ends were 4 bases for V and 8 bases for J; bases not matched to a gene: 8. CDR3 sequence: CASSLVARGDIQYF. As DNA, the CDR3 is TGTGCCAGCAGCCTCGTGGCCCGGGGGGACATTCAGTACTTC.

There are a few counts of this clonotype. The CDR3 nucleotides are TGCGCCAGCAGCTGGGCAGAGTTAACAGATACGCAGTATTTT. Protein: CASSWAELTDTQYF. This chain uses TRBV5-1 with TRBJ2-3; D unresolved. The CDR3 is made up of 14 amino acids. V was trimmed by 3 bases and J by 3 bases, leaving 11 bases between them. Germline V CDR1 and CDR2: SGHRS, YFSETQ.

This sequence joins TRBV6-5 and TRBJ1-3; D is undetermined. The CDR3 runs to 16 residues. V was shortened by 2 bases and J by 0 bases, with 11 bases between the two germline ends. CDR1 MNHEY and CDR2 SVGAGI come from the germline V gene. The CDR3 sequence: CASSYRASFSGNTIYF. CDR3 nucleotides: TGTGCCAGCAGTTACAGGGCGTCTTTCTCTGGAAACACCATATATTTT.

Ten or more counts support this clonotype. This chain joins TRBV27 and TRBJ2-1, with 12 bases identical to TRBD2. The V and J ends lost 4 bases and 8 bases, in that order; junction bases with no gene match: 6. This CDR3 region has 15 residues. CDR1 is MNHEY and CDR2 is SMNVEV in the germline V gene (reference sequence). The CDR3 loop reads CASSSGLAGGHEQFF. The DNA of the CDR3 is TGTGCCAGCAGTTCAGGGCTAGCGGGAGGGCATGAGCAGTTCTTC.

The chain links TRBV6-5 to TRBJ2-2, with D perhaps assigned TRBD1 or TRBD2 (5 bases each). Germline V gene sequence: CDR1 MNHEY, CDR2 SVGAGI. V lost 2 bases and J lost 8, with 9 bases in between. CDR3 size: 13 residues. The CDR3 sequence: CASSYGGSGELFF. CDR3 nucleotides: TGTGCCAGCAGTTACGGGGGATCGGGGGAGCTGTTTTTT.

This clonotype was detected only a few times. V and J are TRBV9 and TRBJ2-1; the match to TRBD2 covers 7 bases. This CDR3 has 15 amino acids. V lost 4 bases and J lost 14; bases outside the gene matches: 18. Germline V gene data show CDR1 as SGDLS and CDR2 as YYNGEE. The CDR3 DNA follows: TGTGCCAGCAGCCCCTCGGGAGGAACGAGGTCGGTAGAGTTCTTC. The encoded protein is CASSPSGGTRSVEFF.

This clonotype appeared a few times. The V call is TRBV27, the J call TRBJ2-7; D possibly corresponds to TRBD2 (5 bases). The germline V gene encodes CDR1 MNHEY and CDR2 SMNVEV (reference sequence). The ends were cut back, 2 bases at V and 4 bases at J, with 15 bases in the middle. The CDR3 contains 15 residues. DNA of the CDR3: TGTGCCAGCAGTTTAATGTCCGGGCGGGCGTACGAGCAGTACTTC. This gives the protein CASSLMSGRAYEQYF.

This clonotype was observed a handful of times. The V and J genes are TRBV12-3 or TRBV12-4 and TRBJ1-6; 10 positions match TRBD1. Trimming took 5 bases from V and 8 from J; bases not matched to a gene: 3. The CDR3 totals 14 residues. The CDR3, as DNA: TGTGCCAGCAGTCCAGACAGGGGGCATTCACCCCTCCACTTT. As protein: CASSPDRGHSPLHF.